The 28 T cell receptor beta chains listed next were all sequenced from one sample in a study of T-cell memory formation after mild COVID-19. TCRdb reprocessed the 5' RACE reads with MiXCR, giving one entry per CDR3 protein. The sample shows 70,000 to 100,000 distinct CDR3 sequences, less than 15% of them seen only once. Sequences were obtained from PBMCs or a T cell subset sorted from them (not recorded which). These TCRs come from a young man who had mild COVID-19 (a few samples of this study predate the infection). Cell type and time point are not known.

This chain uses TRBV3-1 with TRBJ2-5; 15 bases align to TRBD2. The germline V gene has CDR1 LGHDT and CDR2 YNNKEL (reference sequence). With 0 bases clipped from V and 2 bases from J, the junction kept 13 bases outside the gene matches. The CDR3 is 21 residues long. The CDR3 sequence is CASSQESEGLAGGPRQETQYF. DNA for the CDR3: TGTGCCAGCAGCCAAGAGTCTGAAGGACTAGCGGGGGGGCCGAGGCAAGAGACCCAGTACTTC.

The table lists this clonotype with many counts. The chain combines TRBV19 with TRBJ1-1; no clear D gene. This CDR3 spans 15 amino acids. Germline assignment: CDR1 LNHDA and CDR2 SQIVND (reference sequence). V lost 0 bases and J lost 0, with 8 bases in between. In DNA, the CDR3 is TGTGCCAGTAGTATAGATTGGCTGATGAACACTGAAGCTTTCTTT. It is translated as CASSIDWLMNTEAFF.

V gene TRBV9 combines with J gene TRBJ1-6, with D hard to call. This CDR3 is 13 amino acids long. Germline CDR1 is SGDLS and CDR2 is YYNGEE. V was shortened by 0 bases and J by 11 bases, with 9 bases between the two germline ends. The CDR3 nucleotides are TGTGCCAGCAGCGTAGAGTGGGCGGCACCCCTCCACTTT. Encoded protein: CASSVEWAAPLHF.

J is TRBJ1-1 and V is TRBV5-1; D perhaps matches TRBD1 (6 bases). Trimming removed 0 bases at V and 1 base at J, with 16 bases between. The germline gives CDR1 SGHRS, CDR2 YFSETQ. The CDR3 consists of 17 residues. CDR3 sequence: CASSLVGAGVGNTEAFF. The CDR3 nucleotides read TGCGCCAGCAGCTTGGTTGGGGCAGGGGTAGGGAACACTGAAGCTTTCTTT.

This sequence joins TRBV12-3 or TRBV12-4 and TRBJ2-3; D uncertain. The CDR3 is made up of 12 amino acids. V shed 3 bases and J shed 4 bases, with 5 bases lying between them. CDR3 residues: CASSFDSDTQYF. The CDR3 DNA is TGTGCCAGCAGTTTTGACTCAGATACGCAGTATTTT.

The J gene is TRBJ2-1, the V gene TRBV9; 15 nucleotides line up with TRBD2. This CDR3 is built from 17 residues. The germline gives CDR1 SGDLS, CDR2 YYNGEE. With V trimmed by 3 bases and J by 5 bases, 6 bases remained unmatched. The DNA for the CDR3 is TGTGCCAGCAGCGCTGGGACTAGCGGGGGGTACAACAATGAGCAGTTCTTC. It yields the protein CASSAGTSGGYNNEQFF.

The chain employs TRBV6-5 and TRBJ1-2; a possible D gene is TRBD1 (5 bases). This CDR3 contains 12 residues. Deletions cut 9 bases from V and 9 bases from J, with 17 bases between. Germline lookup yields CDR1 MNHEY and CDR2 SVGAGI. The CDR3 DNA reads TGTGCCAGTCAGTCAGGGAATTGGCGCTACACCTTC. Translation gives CASQSGNWRYTF.

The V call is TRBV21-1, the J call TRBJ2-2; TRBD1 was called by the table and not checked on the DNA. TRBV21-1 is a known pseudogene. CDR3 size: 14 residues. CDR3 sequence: CASSAGTSTGELFF. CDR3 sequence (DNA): TGTGCCAGCAGCGCAGGGACATCCACCGGGGAGCTGTTTTTT.

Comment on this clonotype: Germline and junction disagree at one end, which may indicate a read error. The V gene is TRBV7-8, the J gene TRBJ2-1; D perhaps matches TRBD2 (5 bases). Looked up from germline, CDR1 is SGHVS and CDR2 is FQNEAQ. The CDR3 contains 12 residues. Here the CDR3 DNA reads TGTGCCAGCAGCTCCAACCTAGCATACGTGATCTTC. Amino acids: CASSSNLAYVIF. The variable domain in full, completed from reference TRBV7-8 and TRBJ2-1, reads GAGVSQSPRYKVAKRGQDVALRCDPISGHVSLFWYQQALGQGPEFLTYFQNEAQLDKSGLPSDRFFAERPEGSVSTLKIQRTQQEDSAVYLCASSSNLAYVIFGPGTRLTVL.

DNA for the CDR3: TGTGCCAGCAGTTTTAACGGGGAGCTGTTTTTT. Translated: CASSFNGELFF. The gene calls are TRBV27 and TRBJ2-2, with D unclear. CDR1 MNHEY and CDR2 SMNVEV come from the germline V gene (reference sequence). This CDR3 contains 11 residues. The V end lost 3 bases, the J end lost 7 bases, and 3 bases lay between the germline ends.

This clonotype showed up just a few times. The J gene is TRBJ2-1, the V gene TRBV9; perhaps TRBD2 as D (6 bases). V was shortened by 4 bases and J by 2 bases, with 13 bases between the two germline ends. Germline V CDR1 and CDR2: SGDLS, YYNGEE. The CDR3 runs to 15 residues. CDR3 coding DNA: TGTGCCAGCAGCTCCGCAGGGACTCCCTACAATGAGCAGTTCTTC. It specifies CASSSAGTPYNEQFF.

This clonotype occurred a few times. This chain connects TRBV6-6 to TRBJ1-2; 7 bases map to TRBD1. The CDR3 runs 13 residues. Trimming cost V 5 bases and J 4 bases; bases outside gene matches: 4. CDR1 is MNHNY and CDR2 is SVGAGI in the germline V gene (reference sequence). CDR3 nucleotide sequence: TGTGCCAGCAGTGTCGGGACAGTCTATGGCTACACCTTC. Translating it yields CASSVGTVYGYTF.

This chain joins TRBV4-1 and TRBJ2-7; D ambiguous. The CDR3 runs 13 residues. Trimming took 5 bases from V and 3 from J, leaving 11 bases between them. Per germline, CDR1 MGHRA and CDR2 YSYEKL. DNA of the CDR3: TGCGCCAGCAGCTCCTCCGTGAGCTACGAGCAGTACTTC. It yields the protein CASSSSVSYEQYF.

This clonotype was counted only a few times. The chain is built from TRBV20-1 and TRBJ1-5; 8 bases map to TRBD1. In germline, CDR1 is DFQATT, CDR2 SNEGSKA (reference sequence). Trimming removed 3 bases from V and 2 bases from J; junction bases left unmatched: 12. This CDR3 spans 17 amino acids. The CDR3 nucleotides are TGCAGTGCTAGGGGGTTTAGGACAGGGCACGGCAATCAGCCCCAGCATTTT. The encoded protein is CSARGFRTGHGNQPQHF.

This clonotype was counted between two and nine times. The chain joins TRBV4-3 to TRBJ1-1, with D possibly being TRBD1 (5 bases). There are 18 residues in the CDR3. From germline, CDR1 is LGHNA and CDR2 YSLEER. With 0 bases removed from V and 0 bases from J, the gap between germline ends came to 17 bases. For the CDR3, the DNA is TGCGCCAGCAGCCAAGATTGGAGACCAGGGAGAATGAACACTGAAGCTTTCTTT. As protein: CASSQDWRPGRMNTEAFF.

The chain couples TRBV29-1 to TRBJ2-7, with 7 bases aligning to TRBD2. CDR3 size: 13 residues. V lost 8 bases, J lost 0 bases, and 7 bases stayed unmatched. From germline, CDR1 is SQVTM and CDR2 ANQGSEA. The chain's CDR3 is CSISGGGSYEQYF. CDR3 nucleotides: TGCAGCATTTCGGGGGGTGGCTCCTACGAGCAGTACTTC.

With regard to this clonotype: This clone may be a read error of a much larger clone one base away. CDR3 in DNA: TGTGCCAGCAGATTTCTAGCGGTATTGTTCTTC. Amino acid sequence: CASRFLAVLFF. The chain has TRBV7-2 and TRBJ2-1; 7 positions agree with TRBD2. CDR3 length equals 11 residues. J lost 15 bases, V lost 6 bases, and 8 bases had no gene match. The germline gives CDR1 SGHTA, CDR2 FQGNSA.

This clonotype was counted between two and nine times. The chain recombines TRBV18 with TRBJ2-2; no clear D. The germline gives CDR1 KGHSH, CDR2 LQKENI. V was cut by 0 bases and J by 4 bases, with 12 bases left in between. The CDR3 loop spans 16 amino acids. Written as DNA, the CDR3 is TGTGCCAGCTCACCACCGACGGGCGCCGGCACCGGGGAGCTGTTTTTT. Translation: CASSPPTGAGTGELFF.

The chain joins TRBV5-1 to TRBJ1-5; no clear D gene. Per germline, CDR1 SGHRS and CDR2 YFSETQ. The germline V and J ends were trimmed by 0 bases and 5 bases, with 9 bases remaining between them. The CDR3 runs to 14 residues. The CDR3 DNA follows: TGCGCCAGCAGCTTGGAGGGTTTGGATCAGCCCCAGCATTTT. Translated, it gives CASSLEGLDQPQHF. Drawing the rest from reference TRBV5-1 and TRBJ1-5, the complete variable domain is KAGVTQTPRYLIKTRGQQVTLSCSPISGHRSVSWYQQTPGQGLQFLFEYFSETQRNKGNFPGRFSGRQFSNSRSEMNVSTLELGDSALYLCASSLEGLDQPQHFGDGTRLSIL.

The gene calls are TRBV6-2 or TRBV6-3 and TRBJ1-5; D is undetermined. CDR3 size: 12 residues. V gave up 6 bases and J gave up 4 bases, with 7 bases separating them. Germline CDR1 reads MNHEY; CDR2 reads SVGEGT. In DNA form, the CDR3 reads TGTGCCAGCAGCATCATAAATCAGCCCCAGCATTTT. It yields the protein CASSIINQPQHF.

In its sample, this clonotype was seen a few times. CDR3 amino acids: CASRGEGGSYEQYF. In nucleotides, the CDR3 is TGTGCCAGCCGGGGGGAAGGGGGCTCCTACGAGCAGTACTTC. The rearrangement links TRBV25-1 to TRBJ2-7; the D gene is possibly TRBD2 (7 bases). There are 14 residues in the CDR3. The ends were cut back, 8 bases at V and 0 bases at J, with 14 bases in the middle. CDR1 and CDR2 (germline): MGHDK, SYGVNS.

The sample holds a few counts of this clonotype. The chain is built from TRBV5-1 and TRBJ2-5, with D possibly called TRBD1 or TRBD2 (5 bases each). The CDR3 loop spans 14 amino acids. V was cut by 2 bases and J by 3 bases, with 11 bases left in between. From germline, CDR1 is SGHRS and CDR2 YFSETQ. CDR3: CASSFRDDKETQYF. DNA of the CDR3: TGCGCCAGCAGCTTCCGGGACGACAAAGAGACCCAGTACTTC. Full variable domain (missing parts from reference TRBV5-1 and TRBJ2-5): KAGVTQTPRYLIKTRGQQVTLSCSPISGHRSVSWYQQTPGQGLQFLFEYFSETQRNKGNFPGRFSGRQFSNSRSEMNVSTLELGDSALYLCASSFRDDKETQYFGPGTRLLVL.

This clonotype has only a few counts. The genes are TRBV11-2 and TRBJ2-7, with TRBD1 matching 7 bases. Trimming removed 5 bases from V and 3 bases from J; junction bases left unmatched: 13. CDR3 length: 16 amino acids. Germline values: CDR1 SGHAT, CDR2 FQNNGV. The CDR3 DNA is TGTGCCAGCAGCCCCCCGCATATAGGGGGCCTCTACGAGCAGTACTTC. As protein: CASSPPHIGGLYEQYF.

The CDR3 region is CARSLFFSSNQPQHF. DNA of the CDR3: TGTGCCAGAAGCTTGTTTTTCAGCAGCAATCAGCCCCAGCATTTT. V and J are TRBV5-3 and TRBJ1-5; D remains unclear. TRBV5-3 is noted as an ORF with a role that remains uncertain. V lost 1 base, J lost 1 base, and 9 bases lay in between. The CDR3 runs to 15 residues.

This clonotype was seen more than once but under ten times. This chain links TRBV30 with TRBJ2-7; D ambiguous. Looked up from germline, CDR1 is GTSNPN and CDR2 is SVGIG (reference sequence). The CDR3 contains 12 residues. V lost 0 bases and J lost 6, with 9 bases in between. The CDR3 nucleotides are TGTGCCTGGAGTGTAAATCGTCGCGAGCAGTACTTC. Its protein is CAWSVNRREQYF. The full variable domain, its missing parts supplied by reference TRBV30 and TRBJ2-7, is SQTIHQWPATLVQPVGSPLSLECTVEGTSNPNLYWYRQAAGRGLQLLFYSVGIGQISSEVPQNLSASRPQDRQFILSSKKLLLSDSGFYLCAWSVNRREQYFGPGTRLTVT.

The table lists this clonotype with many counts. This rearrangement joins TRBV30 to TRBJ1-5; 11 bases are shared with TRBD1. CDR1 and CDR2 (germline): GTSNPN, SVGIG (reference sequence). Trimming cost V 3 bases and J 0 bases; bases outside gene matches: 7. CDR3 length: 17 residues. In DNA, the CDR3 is TGTGCCTGGAGCCGCGGGACAGGGGGATATAGCAATCAGCCCCAGCATTTT. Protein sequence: CAWSRGTGGYSNQPQHF.

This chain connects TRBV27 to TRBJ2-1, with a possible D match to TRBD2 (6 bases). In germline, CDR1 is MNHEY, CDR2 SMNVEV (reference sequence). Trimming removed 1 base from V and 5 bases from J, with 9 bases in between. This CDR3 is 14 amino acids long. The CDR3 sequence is CASSLWGLDNEQFF. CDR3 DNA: TGTGCCAGCAGTTTATGGGGACTCGACAATGAGCAGTTCTTC.

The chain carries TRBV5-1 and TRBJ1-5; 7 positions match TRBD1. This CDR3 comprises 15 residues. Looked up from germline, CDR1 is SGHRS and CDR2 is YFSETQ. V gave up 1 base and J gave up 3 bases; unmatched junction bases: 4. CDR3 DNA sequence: TGCGCCAGCAGCTTGCGGGGACAGCCCAATCAGCCCCAGCATTTT. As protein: CASSLRGQPNQPQHF.